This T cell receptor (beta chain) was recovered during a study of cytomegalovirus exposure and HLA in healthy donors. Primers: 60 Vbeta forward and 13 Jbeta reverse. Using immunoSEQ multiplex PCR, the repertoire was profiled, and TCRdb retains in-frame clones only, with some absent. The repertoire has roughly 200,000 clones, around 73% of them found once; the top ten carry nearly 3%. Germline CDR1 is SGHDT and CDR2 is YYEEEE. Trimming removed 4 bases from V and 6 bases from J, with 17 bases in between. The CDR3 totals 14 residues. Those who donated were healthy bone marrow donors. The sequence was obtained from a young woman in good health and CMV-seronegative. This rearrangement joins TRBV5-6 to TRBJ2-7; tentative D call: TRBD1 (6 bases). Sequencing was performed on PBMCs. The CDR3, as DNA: TGTGCCAGCAGCCCGGGACACAGCATAGGCGAGCAGTACTTC. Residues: CASSPGHSIGEQYF. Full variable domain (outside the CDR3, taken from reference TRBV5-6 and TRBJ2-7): DAGVTQSPTHLIKTRGQQVTLRCSPKSGHDTVSWYQQALGQGPQFIFQYYEEEERQRGNFPDRFSGHQFPNYSSELNVNALLLGDSALYLCASSPGHSIGEQYFGPGTRLTVT.